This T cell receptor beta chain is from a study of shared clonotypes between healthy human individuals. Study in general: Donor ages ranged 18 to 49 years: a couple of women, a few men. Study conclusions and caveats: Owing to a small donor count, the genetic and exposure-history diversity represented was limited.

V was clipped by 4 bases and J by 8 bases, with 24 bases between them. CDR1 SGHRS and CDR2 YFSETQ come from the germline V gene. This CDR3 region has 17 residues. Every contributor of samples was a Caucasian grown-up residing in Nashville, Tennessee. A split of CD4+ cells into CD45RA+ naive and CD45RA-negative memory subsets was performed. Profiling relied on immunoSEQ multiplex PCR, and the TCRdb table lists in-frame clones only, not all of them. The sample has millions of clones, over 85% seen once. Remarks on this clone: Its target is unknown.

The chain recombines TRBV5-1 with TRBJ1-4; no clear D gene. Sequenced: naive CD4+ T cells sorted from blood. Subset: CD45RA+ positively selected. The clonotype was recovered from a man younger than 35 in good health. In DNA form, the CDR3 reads TGCGCCAGCAGCACTCTAGGACTACCAGGAAGGAACGAAAAACTGTTTTTT. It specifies CASSTLGLPGRNEKLFF. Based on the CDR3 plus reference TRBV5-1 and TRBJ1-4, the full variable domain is KAGVTQTPRYLIKTRGQQVTLSCSPISGHRSVSWYQQTPGQGLQFLFEYFSETQRNKGNFPGRFSGRQFSNSRSEMNVSTLELGDSALYLCASSTLGLPGRNEKLFFGSGTQLSVL.